This entry lists 9 T cell receptor beta chains sequenced from one sample in a study of cytomegalovirus exposure and HLA in healthy donors. PCR involved 60 Vbeta and 13 Jbeta primers. Only in-frame clones appear in the TCRdb table, and some are missing; sequencing was by immunoSEQ multiplex PCR. Altogether roughly 110,000 clones are present, roughly 70% being singletons, with the ten largest covering 12% to 15%. The sequencing sample was made of PBMCs. The receptors originated from a woman aged 35 to 49 in good health and CMV-seropositive.

The chain combines TRBV2 with TRBJ2-5; tentatively, D is TRBD2 (5 bases). V shed 3 bases and J shed 4 bases, with 15 bases lying between them. The V gene's germline CDR1 is SNHLY and CDR2 FYNNEI. The CDR3 contains 15 residues. CDR3 bases: TGTGCCAGCAGTGACGTCGGGGTCGGATCAGAGACCCAGTACTTC. The encoded protein is CASSDVGVGSETQYF. Full variable domain (remainder filled in from reference TRBV2 and TRBJ2-5): EPEVTQTPSHQVTQMGQEVILRCVPISNHLYFYWYRQILGQKVEFLVSFYNNEISEKSEIFDDQFSVERPDGSNFTLKIRSTKLEDSAMYFCASSDVGVGSETQYFGPGTRLLVL.

CDR3 sequence: CASSPGDIGAYEQYF. CDR3 in DNA: TGTGCCAGCAGTCCCGGGGACATCGGCGCCTACGAGCAGTACTTC. The chain uses TRBV6-5 and TRBJ2-7, with D possibly matching TRBD1 (6 bases). The CDR3 has 15 amino acids. Germline V gene sequence: CDR1 MNHEY, CDR2 SVGAGI. Trimming removed 5 bases at V and 2 bases at J, with 16 bases between.

This chain joins TRBV4-1 and TRBJ1-6; D perhaps matches TRBD1 (5 bases). Trimming took off 0 bases at V and 6 bases at J, with 12 bases between the two ends. This CDR3 comprises 16 residues. CDR1 MGHRA and CDR2 YSYEKL come from the germline V gene. The CDR3 spells CASSQEKQGPNSPLHF. Here the CDR3 DNA reads TGCGCCAGCAGCCAAGAAAAGCAGGGCCCTAATTCACCCCTCCACTTT.

The chain joins TRBV6-5 to TRBJ1-3; 10 nucleotides line up with TRBD1. Germline CDR1 MNHEY, CDR2 SVGAGI. Trimming took 6 bases from V and 8 from J; bases not matched to a gene: 10. The CDR3 is 15 residues long. The CDR3 protein is CASSPSGTGADTIYF. Written as DNA, the CDR3 is TGTGCCAGCAGCCCCTCGGGGACAGGGGCGGACACCATATATTTT.

The V and J genes are TRBV6-6 and TRBJ1-2, with 7 bases aligning to TRBD1. The CDR3 covers 13 residues. The germline CDR1 and CDR2 sequences are MNHNY and SVGAGI (reference sequence). The V and J ends lost 7 bases and 2 bases, in that order; junction bases with no gene match: 4. The CDR3 bases are TGTGCCAGCACGGGGACAGCCAACTATGGCTACACCTTC. Encoded protein: CASTGTANYGYTF.

J is TRBJ2-7 and V is TRBV6-5, with 7 nucleotides matching TRBD1. V lost 5 bases, J lost 4 bases, and 2 bases stayed unmatched. This CDR3 comprises 12 residues. Germline CDR1 is MNHEY and CDR2 is SVGAGI. This CDR3 is CASSLRGYEQYF. For the CDR3, the DNA is TGTGCCAGCAGTCTCAGGGGGTACGAGCAGTACTTC.

The gene calls are TRBV27 and TRBJ2-5; D gene uncertain. The CDR3 runs to 11 residues. Germline V gene lookup returns CDR1 MNHEY and CDR2 SMNVEV (reference sequence). Trimming shortened V by 10 bases and J by 2 bases, and 8 bases separated the two germline ends. The CDR3 DNA sequence: TGTGCCACCAGACGGCAAGAGACCCAGTACTTC. Amino acid sequence: CATRRQETQYF.

The V gene is TRBV9, the J gene TRBJ2-1; 10 nucleotides match TRBD2. V was clipped by 4 bases and J by 5 bases; unmatched bases: 6. The CDR3 consists of 15 residues. Germline V gene lookup returns CDR1 SGDLS and CDR2 YYNGEE. The CDR3 region has the DNA TGTGCCAGCAGCCTAAGCGGGGGGGCGGACAATGAGCAGTTCTTC. This sequence encodes CASSLSGGADNEQFF.

This chain links TRBV25-1 with TRBJ1-1; no reliable D call. This CDR3 spans 11 amino acids. Trimming took 3 bases from V and 5 from J, leaving 4 bases between them. The V gene's germline CDR1 is MGHDK and CDR2 SYGVNS. The CDR3: CASSDLTEAFF. The CDR3 DNA reads TGTGCCAGCAGTGACCTGACTGAAGCTTTCTTT. The full variable domain, its missing parts supplied by reference TRBV25-1 and TRBJ1-1, is EADIYQTPRYLVIGTGKKITLECSQTMGHDKMYWYQQDPGMELHLIHYSYGVNSTEKGDLSSESTVSRIRTEHFPLTLESARPSHTSQYLCASSDLTEAFFGQGTRLTVV.